This TCR beta chain stems from a study of blood T cell repertoires in COVID-19. For the study at large: There were acute and convalescent COVID-19 samples, and they came from the United States, Italy and Spain. PBMCs, B-cell-depleted T cells, or T cells were the source of the cDNA or gDNA that made up the material.

This CDR3 comprises 15 residues. The ends lost 6 bases at V and 1 base at J; junction bases unmatched: 5. CDR1 and CDR2 (germline): MDHEN, SYDVKM. Source study methods: Counts of nucleated cells, estimated from reference gene primer amplification, were obtained. TCRdb keeps only in-frame clones here, not all; method: immunoSEQ multiplex PCR. V, J and clone size are those of that table, while D and trimming were read from the DNA. Of 190,000 or so clones in the sample, 87% were seen once. The clonotype originates from a man aged 35 to 55 with active or convalescent COVID-19. The chain links TRBV28 to TRBJ2-3; 9 bases are shared with TRBD2. The sample was peripheral blood. The CDR3 is CASRSGGRGTDTQYF. CDR3 nucleotide sequence: TGTGCCAGCAGGAGCGGGGGGCGGGGCACAGATACGCAGTATTTT.